The rows below give T cell receptor beta chains drawn from one sample of a study of T-cell reconstitution after alpha-beta-depleted transplantation in children. TCRdb re-analysed the PCR reads in MiXCR, keeping a single row per CDR3 protein. The repertoire holds more than 500,000 distinct CDR3 sequences, with approximately 10% as singletons. This material consisted of PBMCs, mostly from graft donor cells, taken 180 days after TCRalphabeta/CD19-depleted stem cell transplant. All receptors come from a female patient aged 2 to 10 who had a stem cell transplant for aplastic anemia, so the T cells may come from the graft donor. Both conserved end residues are part of each CDR3. The D gene is left open where the match is weak. Only some rows state a clone size, as once, few, many or a class for expanded clones.

>TRBJ1-1|TRBV5-1|few|TRBD1
TGCGCCAGCAGCGGATCCCCGCCGACAGGGGTGGCCATGAACACTGAAGCTTTCTTT
CASSGSPPTGVAMNTEAFF
>TRBJ2-3|TRBV6-2/TRBV6-3|few|-
TGTGCCAGCAGTTACCCAGGACCCGGAGATACGCAGTATTTT
CASSYPGPGDTQYF
>TRBJ2-2|TRBV30|few|-
TGTGCCCTAACCACCGGGGAGCTGTTTTTT
CALTTGELFF
>TRBJ1-1|TRBV5-1|-|TRBD1
TGCGCCAGCAGCTTCGTGGGGGGACAGGCTGAAGCTTTCTTT
CASSFVGGQAEAFF
>TRBJ2-4|TRBV5-5|few|TRBD1
TGTGCCAGCAGCTTGGGGGGACAGGGGTGGGCCAAAAACATTCAGTACTTC
CASSLGGQGWAKNIQYF
>TRBJ2-3|TRBV29-1|-|TRBD2
TGCAGCGTTTCGACTAGCGGGTATAGCACAGATACGCAGTATTTT
CSVSTSGYSTDTQYF
>TRBJ2-7|TRBV29-1|-|-
TGCAGCGTTGAAAAAGGCCGCAGGGGTCCCCACGAGCAGTACTTC
CSVEKGRRGPHEQYF
>TRBJ1-1|TRBV9|-|-
TGTGCCAGCAGCGTAGTTCCCCGATCGGAAGCTTTCTTT
CASSVVPRSEAFF
>TRBJ2-3|TRBV5-1|many|TRBD2
TGCGCCAGCACTAGCGGGCACACAGATACGCAGTATTTT
CASTSGHTDTQYF
>TRBJ2-3|TRBV5-5|few|TRBD2
TGTGCCAGCAGCTTGGCTAGCGGTTTTTACACAGATACGCAGTATTTT
CASSLASGFYTDTQYF
>TRBJ2-7|TRBV11-2|-|-
TGTGCCAGCAGCTTAGATAACCCCGGGACGTATCCCTACGAGCAGTACTTC
CASSLDNPGTYPYEQYF
>TRBJ1-1|TRBV6-1|few|-
TGTGCCAGCAGTGAAGTCCGGGACACATTGAACACTGAAGCTTTCTTT
CASSEVRDTLNTEAFF
>TRBJ2-5|TRBV6-1|few|TRBD1
TGTGCCAGCAAAAGGAGGACAGGGCAAGAGACCCAGTACTTC
CASKRRTGQETQYF
>TRBJ2-3|TRBV7-2|-|-
TGTGCCAGCACCCAAACCACAACAGATACGCAGTATTTT
CASTQTTTDTQYF
>TRBJ1-2|TRBV20-1|-|TRBD1
TGCAGTGCCCCGGGACAGGGGGCTTGGCCCACCTTC
CSAPGQGAWPTF
>TRBJ2-2|TRBV19|few|TRBD2
TGTGCCAGTACCGTAAGACTAGCGGGAGGTACCAACACCGGGGAGCTGTTTTTT
CASTVRLAGGTNTGELFF
>TRBJ1-2|TRBV24-1|few|TRBD1
TGTGCCACCAGTGATTTTGGACAGGGGAGTTTGAGCTACACCTTC
CATSDFGQGSLSYTF
>TRBJ2-3|TRBV20-1|few|-
TGCAGTGCTACAGGGGCGGGCACAGATACGCAGTATTTT
CSATGAGTDTQYF
>TRBJ2-5|TRBV12-3/TRBV12-4|few|-
TGTGCCAGCAGTTTATGGATACAGCAAGAGACCCAGTACTTC
CASSLWIQQETQYF
>TRBJ2-1|TRBV20-1|-|-
TGCAGTGCGCCCGGAACGGGCGGATACAATGAGCAGTTCTTC
CSAPGTGGYNEQFF
>TRBJ1-1|TRBV10-3|few|-
TGTGCCATCTTTAGCACACAGGGCTTGAACACTGAAGCTTTCTTT
CAIFSTQGLNTEAFF
>TRBJ2-7|TRBV28|once|-
TGTGCCAGCACCTCGACAAGGGACGAGCAGTACTTC
CASTSTRDEQYF
>TRBJ2-3|TRBV30|few|-
TGTGCCTGGATACAGCTTGGTAGGGCAGATACGCAGTATTTT
CAWIQLGRADTQYF
>TRBJ2-1|TRBV24-1|few|-
TGTGCCACCAGTGGGGCGGGGGCTAGGTCCTACAATGAGCAGTTCTTC
CATSGAGARSYNEQFF
>TRBJ2-3|TRBV11-2|-|-
TGTGCCAGCAGCTTCATCCTTCGGAAGACAGATACGCAGTATTTT
CASSFILRKTDTQYF
>TRBJ2-7|TRBV5-1|few|-
TGCGCCAGCAGCTTACGACGCCCGAGCTCCTACGAGCAGTACTTC
CASSLRRPSSYEQYF
>TRBJ1-5|TRBV7-2|-|-
TGTGCCAGCAGCTTAGCTCCAATAGAGAAGGGCAATCAGCCCCAGCATTTT
CASSLAPIEKGNQPQHF
>TRBJ2-7|TRBV6-5|-|-
TGTGCCAGCAGTTGGAGGACCGGGGGAGGCGAGCAGTACTTC
CASSWRTGGGEQYF
>TRBJ2-5|TRBV5-5|-|TRBD1
TGTGCCAGCACCCTGACAGGGGGAGAGACCCAGTACTTC
CASTLTGGETQYF
>TRBJ2-7|TRBV6-2/TRBV6-3|-|TRBD2
TGTGCCAGCAGTTACTCGAGGGTTGGCGGGAGAAACGAGCAGTACTTC
CASSYSRVGGRNEQYF
>TRBJ2-5|TRBV29-1|-|TRBD1
TGCAGCGTCGATGACAGGGATGCAGAGACCCAGTACTTC
CSVDDRDAETQYF
>TRBJ2-7|TRBV7-2|-|TRBD2
TGTGCCAGCAGCTTAGTTCGCGGGAGGGTAGGCTACGAGCAGTACTTC
CASSLVRGRVGYEQYF
>TRBJ2-5|TRBV20-1|many|TRBD2
TGCAGTGCCCGGACTAGCGGGGGGTTGGAGACCCAGTACTTC
CSARTSGGLETQYF
>TRBJ1-1|TRBV20-1|few|-
TGCAGTGCTAGAGTGGCAGGGGTGAACACTGAAGCTTTCTTT
CSARVAGVNTEAFF
>TRBJ2-7|TRBV20-1|-|TRBD2
TGCAGTGGGGGGGGGACCCCTAAATACGAGCAGTACTTC
CSGGGTPKYEQYF
>TRBJ2-7|TRBV27|-|-
TGTGCCAGCAGTTTATGGGGGACCCGATCCTACGAGCAGTACTTC
CASSLWGTRSYEQYF
>TRBJ2-1|TRBV9|-|-
TGTGCCAGCAGTCCATCGAGCGGAAATGAGCAGTTCTTC
CASSPSSGNEQFF
>TRBJ2-1|TRBV14|-|TRBD2
TGTGCCAGCAGCCCCGATGGTAGCGGGAGTCGCAATGAGCAGTTCTTC
CASSPDGSGSRNEQFF
>TRBJ2-1|TRBV28|many|TRBD2
TGTGCCAGCAGTTTGGGGGCTAGCGGGAGGGGTGAGCAGTTCTTC
CASSLGASGRGEQFF
>TRBJ2-7|TRBV12-3/TRBV12-4|few|TRBD2
TGTGCCAGCCACCCGGGAGGTAGAAGCTCCTACGAGCAGTACTTC
CASHPGGRSSYEQYF
>TRBJ2-1|TRBV24-1|few|-
TGTGCCACCAGTGAACCAGGAGGGGGACGAGGTGAGCAGTTCTTC
CATSEPGGGRGEQFF
>TRBJ2-1|TRBV7-6|-|TRBD1
TGTGCCAGCAGCTTCCCCGGGACAGGGCCATACAATGAGCAGTTCTTC
CASSFPGTGPYNEQFF
>TRBJ2-2|TRBV9|many|-
TGTGCCAGCAGCGTAGGAGGGGCCACGAACACCGGGGAGCTGTTTTTT
CASSVGGATNTGELFF
>TRBJ2-2|TRBV5-1|-|TRBD2
TGCGCCAGCAATATACGTAGCGGGAGGGGGCGCACCGGGGAGCTGTTTTTT
CASNIRSGRGRTGELFF
>TRBJ1-6|TRBV19|-|-
TGTGCCAGTAGTATCCGAAAAAACCAAGGGGATTCACCCCTCCACTTT
CASSIRKNQGDSPLHF
>TRBJ2-3|TRBV10-2|few|-
TGCGCCAGCAGTGAGCGAGTTCAGTCCGCGAGCACAGATACGCAGTATTTT
CASSERVQSASTDTQYF
>TRBJ2-7|TRBV29-1|few|-
TGCAGCGTTGGGTACGGGACCTTCGTCGGCGAGCAGTACTTC
CSVGYGTFVGEQYF
>TRBJ2-1|TRBV4-1|few|TRBD1
TGCGCCAGCAGCCATGAGGGGACAGGGCGGAGCGGTTCCTACAATGAGCAGTTCTTC
CASSHEGTGRSGSYNEQFF
>TRBJ2-1|TRBV29-1|-|TRBD2
TGCAGCGCCTCGACAGGGACAACTAGCGGGGGGTACAATGAGCAGTTCTTC
CSASTGTTSGGYNEQFF
>TRBJ2-5|TRBV5-1|few|-
TGCGCCAGCAGCTTTCACAGGGCGGGAGAGACCCAGTACTTC
CASSFHRAGETQYF
>TRBJ2-1|TRBV2|few|-
TGTGCCAGCCACGCCGAGGGAAGCTCCTACAATGAGCAGTTCTTC
CASHAEGSSYNEQFF
>TRBJ2-1|TRBV28|-|TRBD2
TGTGCCTACGGCGGGCGGGAGGGCCTTGGTGAGCAGTTCTTC
CAYGGREGLGEQFF
>TRBJ1-2|TRBV20-1|many|-
TGCAGTGCTAGAGCGACAGGTAGCTATGGCTACACCTTC
CSARATGSYGYTF
>TRBJ1-4|TRBV7-9|few|TRBD1
TGTGCCAGCAGCGTAGGGGGCGATGCGGTTGAAAAACTGTTTTTT
CASSVGGDAVEKLFF
>TRBJ1-2|TRBV25-1|many|-
TGTGCCGCAAAGTGGGGGCTCGGCTACACCTTC
CAAKWGLGYTF
>TRBJ1-5|TRBV12-3/TRBV12-4|many|-
TGTGCCAGCACCGCGACCTCGCACCAGCCCCAGCATTTT
CASTATSHQPQHF
>TRBJ2-3|TRBV7-2|many|-
TGTGCCAGCAGCCTAGCGCCCACAGATACGCAGTATTTT
CASSLAPTDTQYF